The clone carrying this TCR beta chain was counted between two and nine times. What it recognizes is unknown. These data come from a study of response to subunit inactivated influenza vaccine. The study's findings and limits: The authors offered the suggestion that each seasonal influenza vaccination recruits few new T cells.

MiXCR was run by TCRdb on the RT-PCR reads, yielding one entry per CDR3 protein. The sample has approximately 730,000 distinct CDR3 sequences, approximately 14% seen once. The sequencing used PBMCs from blood, collected about 14 days before vaccination. The receptor's source is a man aged 45-65 years who received an inactivated influenza vaccine.

CDR3 sequence reads: CASSQEVGTRRGEQYF. The CDR3 DNA reads as TGTGCCAGCAGCCAAGAGGTTGGGACCCGACGAGGGGAGCAGTATTTT. The chain combines TRBV3-1 with TRBJ2-3; tentatively, D is TRBD1 or TRBD2 (5 bases each). V dropped 0 bases and J dropped 11 bases, with 21 bases sitting between them. The CDR3 is 16 amino acids. Germline V CDR1 and CDR2: LGHDT, YNNKEL (reference sequence).